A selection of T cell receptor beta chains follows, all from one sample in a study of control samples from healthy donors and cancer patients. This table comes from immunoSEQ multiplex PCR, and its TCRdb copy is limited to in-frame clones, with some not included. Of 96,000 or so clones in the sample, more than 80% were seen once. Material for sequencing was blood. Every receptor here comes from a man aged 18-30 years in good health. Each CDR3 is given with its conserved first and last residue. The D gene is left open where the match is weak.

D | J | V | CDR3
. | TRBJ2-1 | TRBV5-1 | CASNRDTTYNEQFF
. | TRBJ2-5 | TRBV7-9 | CASSFFFGGPHQETQYF
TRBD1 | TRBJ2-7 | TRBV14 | CASSHDDRAYEQYF
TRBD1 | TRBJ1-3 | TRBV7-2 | CASSAGQGAYTIYF
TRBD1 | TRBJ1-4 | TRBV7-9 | CASSLEQGAVWSNEKLFF
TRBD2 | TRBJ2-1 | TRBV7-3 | CASSPVGTSAYNEQFF
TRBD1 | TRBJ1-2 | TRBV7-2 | CASSPPGQNYGYTF
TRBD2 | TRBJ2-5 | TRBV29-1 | CSVEVRWGLAASQETQYF
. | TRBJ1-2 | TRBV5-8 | CASSPLGDPAGDYGYTF
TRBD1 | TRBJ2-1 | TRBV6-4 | CASSDLRTGVDEQFF
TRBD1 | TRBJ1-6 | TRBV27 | CASSPQGPAGNSPLHF
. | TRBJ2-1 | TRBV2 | CASSGQPYNEQFF
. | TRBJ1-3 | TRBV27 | CASSPGFSGNTIYF
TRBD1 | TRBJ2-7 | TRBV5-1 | CASSLETGVEYEQYF
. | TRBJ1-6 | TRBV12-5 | CASGLGDGPLHF
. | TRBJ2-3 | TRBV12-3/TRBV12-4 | CASSLGWDTQYF
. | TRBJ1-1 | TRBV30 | CAWSVGTANTEAFF
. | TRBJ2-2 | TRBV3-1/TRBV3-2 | CASSLHEGWDGELFF
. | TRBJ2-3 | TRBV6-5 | CASSYHRGMADTQYF
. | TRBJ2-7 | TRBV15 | CATSRDPSSYEQYF
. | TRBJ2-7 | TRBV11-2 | CASSLDAGFHYEQYF